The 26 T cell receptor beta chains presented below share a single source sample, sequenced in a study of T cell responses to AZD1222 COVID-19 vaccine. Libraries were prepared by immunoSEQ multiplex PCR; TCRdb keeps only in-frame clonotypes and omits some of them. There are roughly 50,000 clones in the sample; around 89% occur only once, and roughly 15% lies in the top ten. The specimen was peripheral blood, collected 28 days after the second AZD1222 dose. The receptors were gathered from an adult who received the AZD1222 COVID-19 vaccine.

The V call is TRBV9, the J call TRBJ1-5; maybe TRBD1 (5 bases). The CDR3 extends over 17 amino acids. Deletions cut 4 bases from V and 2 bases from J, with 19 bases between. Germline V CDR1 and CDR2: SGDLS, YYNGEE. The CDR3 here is CASSSGSGGFGNQPQHF. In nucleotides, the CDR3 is TGTGCCAGCAGCTCTGGAAGTGGGGGATTTGGCAATCAGCCCCAGCATTTT.

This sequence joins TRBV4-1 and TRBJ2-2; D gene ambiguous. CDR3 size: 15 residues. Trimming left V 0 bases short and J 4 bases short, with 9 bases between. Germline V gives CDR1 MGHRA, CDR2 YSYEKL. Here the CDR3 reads CASSQEERRTGELFF. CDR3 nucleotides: TGCGCCAGCAGCCAAGAGGAGCGCCGCACCGGGGAGCTGTTTTTT.

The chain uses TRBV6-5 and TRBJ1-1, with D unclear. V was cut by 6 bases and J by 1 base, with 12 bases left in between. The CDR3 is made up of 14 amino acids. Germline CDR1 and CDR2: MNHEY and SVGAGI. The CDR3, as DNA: TGTGCCAGCAGGAAAACAGTACCGAACACTGAAGCTTTCTTT. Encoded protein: CASRKTVPNTEAFF.

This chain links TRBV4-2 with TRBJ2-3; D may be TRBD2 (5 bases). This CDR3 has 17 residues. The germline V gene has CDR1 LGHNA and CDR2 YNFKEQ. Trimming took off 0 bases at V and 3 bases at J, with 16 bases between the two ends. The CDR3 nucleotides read TGTGCCAGCAGCCAAGATGGGTCCCGCCGGGGTACAGATACGCAGTATTTT. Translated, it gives CASSQDGSRRGTDTQYF.

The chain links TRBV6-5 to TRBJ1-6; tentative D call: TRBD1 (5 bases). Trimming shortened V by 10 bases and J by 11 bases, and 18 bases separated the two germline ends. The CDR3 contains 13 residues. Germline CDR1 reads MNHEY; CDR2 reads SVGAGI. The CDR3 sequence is CATSRGDFPPLHF. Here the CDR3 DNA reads TGTGCCACCTCGAGAGGGGACTTTCCACCCCTCCACTTT.

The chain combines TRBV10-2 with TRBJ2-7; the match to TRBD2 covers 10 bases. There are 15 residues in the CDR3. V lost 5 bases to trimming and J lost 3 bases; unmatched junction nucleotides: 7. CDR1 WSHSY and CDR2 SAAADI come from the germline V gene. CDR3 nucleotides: TGCGCCAGCAGTACGAGCGGGAGGGCCCTCTACGAGCAGTACTTC. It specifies CASSTSGRALYEQYF.

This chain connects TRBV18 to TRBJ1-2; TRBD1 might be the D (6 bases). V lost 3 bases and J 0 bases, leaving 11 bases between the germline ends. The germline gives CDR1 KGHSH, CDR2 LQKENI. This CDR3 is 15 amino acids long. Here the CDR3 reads CASSPGQHPNYGYTF. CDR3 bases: TGTGCCAGCTCACCCGGACAGCACCCTAACTATGGCTACACCTTC. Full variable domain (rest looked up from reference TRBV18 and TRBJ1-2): NAGVMQNPRHLVRRRGQEARLRCSPMKGHSHVYWYRQLPEEGLKFMVYLQKENIIDESGMPKERFSAEFPKEGPSILRIQQVVRGDSAAYFCASSPGQHPNYGYTFGSGTRLTVV.

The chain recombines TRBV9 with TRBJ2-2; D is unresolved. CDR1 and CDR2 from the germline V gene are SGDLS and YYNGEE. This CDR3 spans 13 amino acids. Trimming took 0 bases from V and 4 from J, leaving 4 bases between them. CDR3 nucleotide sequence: TGTGCCAGCAGCGTAGAAGCCACCGGGGAGCTGTTTTTT. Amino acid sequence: CASSVEATGELFF.

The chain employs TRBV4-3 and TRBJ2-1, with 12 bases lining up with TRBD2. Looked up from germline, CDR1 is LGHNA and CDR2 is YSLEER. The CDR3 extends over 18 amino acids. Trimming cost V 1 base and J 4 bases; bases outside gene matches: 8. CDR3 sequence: CASSQGLAGGGLYNEQFF. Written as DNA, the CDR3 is TGCGCCAGCAGCCAAGGCCTAGCGGGAGGGGGCTTATACAATGAGCAGTTCTTC.

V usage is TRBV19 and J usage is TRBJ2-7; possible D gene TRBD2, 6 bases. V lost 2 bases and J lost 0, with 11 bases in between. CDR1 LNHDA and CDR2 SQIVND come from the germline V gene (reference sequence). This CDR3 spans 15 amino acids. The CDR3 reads CASSISAGGSYEQYF. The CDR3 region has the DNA TGTGCCAGTAGTATATCAGCGGGCGGCTCCTACGAGCAGTACTTC. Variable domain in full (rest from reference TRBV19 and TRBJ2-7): DGGITQSPKYLFRKEGQNVTLSCEQNLNHDAMYWYRQDPGQGLRLIYYSQIVNDFQKGDIAEGYSVSREKKESFPLTVTSAQKNPTAFYLCASSISAGGSYEQYFGPGTRLTVT.

CDR3 DNA: TGTGCCACCAGCAGAGGGAACACCGGGGAGCTGTTTTTT. Translated: CATSRGNTGELFF. The V and J genes are TRBV15 and TRBJ2-2; unclear D gene. V was trimmed by 1 base and J by 1 base, leaving 1 base between them. The CDR3 covers 13 residues. Germline values: CDR1 LNHNV, CDR2 YYDKDF (reference sequence).

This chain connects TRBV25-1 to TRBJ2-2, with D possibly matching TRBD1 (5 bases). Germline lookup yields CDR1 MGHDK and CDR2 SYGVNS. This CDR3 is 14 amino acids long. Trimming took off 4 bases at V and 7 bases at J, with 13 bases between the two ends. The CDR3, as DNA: TGTGCCAGCAGTGTTTACAGGACGGGCGGGGAGCTGTTTTTT. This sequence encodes CASSVYRTGGELFF.

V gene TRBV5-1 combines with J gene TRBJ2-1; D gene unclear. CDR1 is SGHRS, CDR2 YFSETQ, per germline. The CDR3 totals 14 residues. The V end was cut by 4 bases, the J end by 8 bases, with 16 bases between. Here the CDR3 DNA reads TGCGCCAGCAGCCTGGGTGGGCTCGGAGATGAGCAGTTCTTC. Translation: CASSLGGLGDEQFF. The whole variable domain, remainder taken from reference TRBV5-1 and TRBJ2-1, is KAGVTQTPRYLIKTRGQQVTLSCSPISGHRSVSWYQQTPGQGLQFLFEYFSETQRNKGNFPGRFSGRQFSNSRSEMNVSTLELGDSALYLCASSLGGLGDEQFFGPGTRLTVL.

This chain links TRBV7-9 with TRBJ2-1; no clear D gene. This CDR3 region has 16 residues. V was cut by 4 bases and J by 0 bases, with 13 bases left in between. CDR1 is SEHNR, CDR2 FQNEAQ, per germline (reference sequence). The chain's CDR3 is CASSSTDGSSYNEQFF. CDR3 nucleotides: TGTGCCAGCAGCTCCACCGACGGTAGCTCCTACAATGAGCAGTTCTTC.

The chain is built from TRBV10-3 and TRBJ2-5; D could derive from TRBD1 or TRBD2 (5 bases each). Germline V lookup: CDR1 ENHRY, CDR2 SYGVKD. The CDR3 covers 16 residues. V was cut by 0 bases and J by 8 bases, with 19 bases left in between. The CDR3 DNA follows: TGTGCCATCAGTGAGTCCGGCCGGGGCCCCCCCTACACCCAGTACTTC. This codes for CAISESGRGPPYTQYF.

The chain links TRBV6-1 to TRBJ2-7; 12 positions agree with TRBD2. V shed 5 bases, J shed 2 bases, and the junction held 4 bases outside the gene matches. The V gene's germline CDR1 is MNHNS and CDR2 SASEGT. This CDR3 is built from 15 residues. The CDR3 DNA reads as TGTGCCAGCAGTACCCGGACTAGCGGGACCTACGAGCAGTACTTC. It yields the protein CASSTRTSGTYEQYF.

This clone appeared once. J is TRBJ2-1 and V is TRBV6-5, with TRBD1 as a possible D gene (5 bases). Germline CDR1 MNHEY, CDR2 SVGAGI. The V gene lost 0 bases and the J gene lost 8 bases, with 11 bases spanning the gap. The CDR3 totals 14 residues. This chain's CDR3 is CASSYSKGIDEQFF. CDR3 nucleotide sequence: TGTGCCAGCAGTTACTCTAAGGGGATCGATGAGCAGTTCTTC.

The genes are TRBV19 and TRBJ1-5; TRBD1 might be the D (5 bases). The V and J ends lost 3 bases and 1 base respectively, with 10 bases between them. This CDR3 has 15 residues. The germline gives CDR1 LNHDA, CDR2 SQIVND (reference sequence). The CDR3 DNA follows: TGTGCCAGTAGTATTGGGGCCAGGAGCAATCAGCCCCAGCATTTT. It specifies CASSIGARSNQPQHF.

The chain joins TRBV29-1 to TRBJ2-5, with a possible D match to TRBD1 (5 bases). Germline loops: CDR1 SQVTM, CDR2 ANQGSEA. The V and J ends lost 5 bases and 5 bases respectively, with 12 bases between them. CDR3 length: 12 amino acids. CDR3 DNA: TGCAGCGTTCAAGCAGGGCAGGAGACCCAGTACTTC. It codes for CSVQAGQETQYF.

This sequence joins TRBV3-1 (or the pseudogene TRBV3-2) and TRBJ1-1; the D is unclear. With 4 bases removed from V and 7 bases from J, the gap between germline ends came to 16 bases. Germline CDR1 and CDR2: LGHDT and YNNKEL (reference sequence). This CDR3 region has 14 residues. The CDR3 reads CASSLVSREIEAFF. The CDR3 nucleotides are TGTGCCAGCAGCCTTGTCTCCCGGGAGATTGAAGCTTTCTTT.

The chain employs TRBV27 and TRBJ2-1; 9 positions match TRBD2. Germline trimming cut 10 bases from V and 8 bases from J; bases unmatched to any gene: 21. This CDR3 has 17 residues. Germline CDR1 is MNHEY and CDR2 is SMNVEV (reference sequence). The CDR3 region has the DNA TGTGCCACCCTACCACTAGCGGGCGCCGGGTCATTTGATGAGCAGTTCTTC. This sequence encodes CATLPLAGAGSFDEQFF.

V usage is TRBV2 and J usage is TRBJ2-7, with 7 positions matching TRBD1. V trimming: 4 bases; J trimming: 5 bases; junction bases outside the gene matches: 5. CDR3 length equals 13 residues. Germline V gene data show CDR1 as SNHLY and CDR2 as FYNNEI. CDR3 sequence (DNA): TGTGCCAGCAGTGTACAGGGGAAACACGAGCAGTACTTC. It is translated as CASSVQGKHEQYF.

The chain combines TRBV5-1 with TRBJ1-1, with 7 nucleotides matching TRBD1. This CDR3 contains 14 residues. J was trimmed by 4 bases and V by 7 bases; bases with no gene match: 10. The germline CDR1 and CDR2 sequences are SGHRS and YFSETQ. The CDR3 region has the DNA TGCGCCAGCTCAGAACAGGGGCAGGTCACTGAAGCTTTCTTT. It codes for CASSEQGQVTEAFF.

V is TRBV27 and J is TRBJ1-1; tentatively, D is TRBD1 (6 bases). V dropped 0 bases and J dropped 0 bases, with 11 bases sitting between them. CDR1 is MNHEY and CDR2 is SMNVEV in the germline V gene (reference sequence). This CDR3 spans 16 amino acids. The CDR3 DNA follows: TGTGCCAGCAGTTTATCGTTGAGGGGGATGAACACTGAAGCTTTCTTT. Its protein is CASSLSLRGMNTEAFF.

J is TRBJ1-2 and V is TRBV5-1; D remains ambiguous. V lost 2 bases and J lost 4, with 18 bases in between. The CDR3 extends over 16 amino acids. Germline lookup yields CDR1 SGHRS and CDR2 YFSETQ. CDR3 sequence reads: CASSFTSQALGYGYTF. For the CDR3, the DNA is TGCGCCAGCAGCTTTACCTCTCAGGCGCTTGGCTATGGCTACACCTTC.

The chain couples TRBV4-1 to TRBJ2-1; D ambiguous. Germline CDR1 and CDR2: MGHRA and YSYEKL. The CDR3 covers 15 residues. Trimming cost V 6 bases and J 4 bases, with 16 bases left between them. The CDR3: CASRRTDDEYNEQFF. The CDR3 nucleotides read TGCGCCAGCAGGAGAACAGATGACGAGTACAATGAGCAGTTCTTC.